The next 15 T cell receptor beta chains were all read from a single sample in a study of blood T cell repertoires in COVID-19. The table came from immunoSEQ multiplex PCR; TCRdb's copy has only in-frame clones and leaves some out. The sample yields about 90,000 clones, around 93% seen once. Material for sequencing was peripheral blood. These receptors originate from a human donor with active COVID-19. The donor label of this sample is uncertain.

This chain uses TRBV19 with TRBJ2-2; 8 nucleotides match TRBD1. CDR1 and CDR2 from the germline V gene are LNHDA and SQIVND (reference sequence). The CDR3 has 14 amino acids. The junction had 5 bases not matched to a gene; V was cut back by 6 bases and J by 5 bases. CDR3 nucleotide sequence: TGTGCCAGTAGGGACAGGGTTGTTACCGGGGAGCTGTTTTTT. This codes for CASRDRVVTGELFF.

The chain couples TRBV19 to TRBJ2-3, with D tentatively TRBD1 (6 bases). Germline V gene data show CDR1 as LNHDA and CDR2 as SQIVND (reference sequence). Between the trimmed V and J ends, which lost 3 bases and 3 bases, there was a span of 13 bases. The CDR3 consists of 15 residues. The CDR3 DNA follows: TGTGCCAGTAGTATTCAGACAGGCAGAACAGATACGCAGTATTTT. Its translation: CASSIQTGRTDTQYF.

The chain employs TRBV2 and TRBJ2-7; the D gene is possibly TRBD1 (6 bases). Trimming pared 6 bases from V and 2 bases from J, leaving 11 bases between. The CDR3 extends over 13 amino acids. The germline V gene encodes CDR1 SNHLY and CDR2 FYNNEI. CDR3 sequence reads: CASRTDRTYEQYF. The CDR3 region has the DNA TGTGCCAGCAGGACCGACAGGACCTACGAGCAGTACTTC.

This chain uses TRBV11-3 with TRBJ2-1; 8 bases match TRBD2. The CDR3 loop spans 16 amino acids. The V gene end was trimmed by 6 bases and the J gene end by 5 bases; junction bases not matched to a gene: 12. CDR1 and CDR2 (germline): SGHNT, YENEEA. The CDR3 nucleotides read TGTGCCAGCAGTGAGGGGACGGGGGGGTACCACAATGAGCAGTTCTTC. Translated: CASSEGTGGYHNEQFF.

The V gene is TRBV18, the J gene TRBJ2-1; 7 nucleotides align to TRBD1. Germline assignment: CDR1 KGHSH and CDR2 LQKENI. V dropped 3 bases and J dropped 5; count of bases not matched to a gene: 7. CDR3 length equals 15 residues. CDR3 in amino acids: CASSPEGDRDNEQFF. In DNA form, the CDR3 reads TGTGCCAGCTCACCGGAAGGGGACAGAGACAATGAGCAGTTCTTC.

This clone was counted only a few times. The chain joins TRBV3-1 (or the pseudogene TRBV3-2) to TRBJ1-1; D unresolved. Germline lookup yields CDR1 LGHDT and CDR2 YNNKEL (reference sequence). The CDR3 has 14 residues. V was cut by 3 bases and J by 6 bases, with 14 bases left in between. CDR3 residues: CASSQVTGYSEAFF. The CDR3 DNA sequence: TGTGCCAGCAGCCAGGTAACGGGGTACTCTGAAGCTTTCTTT.

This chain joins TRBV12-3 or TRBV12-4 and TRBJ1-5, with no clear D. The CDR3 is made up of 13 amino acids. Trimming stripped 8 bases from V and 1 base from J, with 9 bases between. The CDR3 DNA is TGTGCCAGCCAAGGCGGAAGCAATCAGCCCCAGCATTTT. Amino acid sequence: CASQGGSNQPQHF.

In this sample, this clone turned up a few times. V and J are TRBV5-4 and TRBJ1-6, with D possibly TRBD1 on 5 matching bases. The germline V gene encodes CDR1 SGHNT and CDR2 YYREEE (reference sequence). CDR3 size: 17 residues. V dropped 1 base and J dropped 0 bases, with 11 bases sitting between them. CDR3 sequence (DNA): TGTGCCAGCAGCTTGTCGGCAGGGCGCTCCTATAATTCACCCCTCCACTTT. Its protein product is CASSLSAGRSYNSPLHF. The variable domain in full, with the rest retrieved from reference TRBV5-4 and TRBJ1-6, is ETGVTQSPTHLIKTRGQQVTLRCSSQSGHNTVSWYQQALGQGPQFIFQYYREEENGRGNFPPRFSGLQFPNYSSELNVNALELDDSALYLCASSLSAGRSYNSPLHFGNGTRLTVT.

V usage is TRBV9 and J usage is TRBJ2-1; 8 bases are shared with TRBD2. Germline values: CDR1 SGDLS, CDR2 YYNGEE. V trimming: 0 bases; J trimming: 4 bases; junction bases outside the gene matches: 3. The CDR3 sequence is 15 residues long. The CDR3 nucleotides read TGTGCCAGCAGCGTAGCCAGCGGGGGATACAATGAGCAGTTCTTC. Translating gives CASSVASGGYNEQFF.

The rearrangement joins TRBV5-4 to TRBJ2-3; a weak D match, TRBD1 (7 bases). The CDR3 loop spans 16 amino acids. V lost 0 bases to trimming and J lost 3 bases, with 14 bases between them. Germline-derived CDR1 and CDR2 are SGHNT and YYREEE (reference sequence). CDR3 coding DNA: TGTGCCAGCAGCTTGGCGGGCAGGGGGAGGACAGATACGCAGTATTTT. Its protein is CASSLAGRGRTDTQYF.

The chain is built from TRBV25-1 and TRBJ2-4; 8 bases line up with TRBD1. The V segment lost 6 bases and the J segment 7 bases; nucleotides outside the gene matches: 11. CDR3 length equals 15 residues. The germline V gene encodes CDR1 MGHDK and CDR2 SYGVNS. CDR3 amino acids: CASSPRGPGSNIQYF. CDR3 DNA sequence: TGTGCCAGCAGCCCCAGGGGGCCAGGGTCGAACATTCAGTACTTC.

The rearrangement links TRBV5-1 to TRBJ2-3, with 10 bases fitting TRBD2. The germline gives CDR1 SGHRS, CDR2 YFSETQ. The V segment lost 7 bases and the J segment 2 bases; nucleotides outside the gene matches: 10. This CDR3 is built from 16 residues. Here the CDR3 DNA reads TGCGCCAGCCAAGGAGCGGGGGGGCTTAACACAGATACGCAGTATTTT. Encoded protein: CASQGAGGLNTDTQYF.

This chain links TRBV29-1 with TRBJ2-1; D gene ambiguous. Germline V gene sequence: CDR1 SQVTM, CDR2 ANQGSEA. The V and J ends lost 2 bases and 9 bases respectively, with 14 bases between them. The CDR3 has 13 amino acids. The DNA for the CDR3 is TGCAGCGTTGAATTGGCAGTCGTTGGTGAGCAGTTCTTC. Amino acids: CSVELAVVGEQFF.

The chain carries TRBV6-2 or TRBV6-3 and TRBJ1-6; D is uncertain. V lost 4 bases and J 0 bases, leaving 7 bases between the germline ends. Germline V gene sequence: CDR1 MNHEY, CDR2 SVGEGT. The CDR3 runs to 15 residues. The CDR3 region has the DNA TGTGCCAGCAGTTCCCTACCCTCCTATAATTCACCCCTCCACTTT. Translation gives CASSSLPSYNSPLHF.

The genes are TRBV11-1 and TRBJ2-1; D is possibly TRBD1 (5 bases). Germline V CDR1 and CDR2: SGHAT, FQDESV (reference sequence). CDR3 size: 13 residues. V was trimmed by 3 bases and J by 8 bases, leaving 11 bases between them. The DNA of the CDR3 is TGTGCCAGCAGCTTTTTAGGGGATGATGAGCAGTTCTTC. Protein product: CASSFLGDDEQFF.